This T cell receptor beta chain was observed in a study of blood T cell repertoires in COVID-19. About the study: COVID-19 samples from acute and convalescent phases originated in the United States, Italy and Spain. T cells, B-cell-depleted T cells, or PBMCs supplied cDNA or gDNA.

Followed over time, Seattle patients had been enrolled while infection was active. Germline assignment: CDR1 SEHNR and CDR2 FQNEAQ (reference sequence). The CDR3 extends over 14 amino acids. V lost 5 bases and J lost 0; bases outside the gene matches: 4. How the authors handled the data: Scientists estimated how many nucleated cells there were by amplifying reference gene primers. Sequencing was performed with immunoSEQ multiplex PCR; in TCRdb, only in-frame clones are kept and a portion is missing. V and J calls and clone size follow that table, whereas D and trimming were derived from the DNA. The sample holds under 200,000 clones, approximately 85% seen once.

This TCR came from an older woman with COVID-19, enrolled during active disease. Specimen: peripheral blood. The chain links TRBV7-9 to TRBJ2-7; 7 nucleotides agree with TRBD1. The DNA for the CDR3 is TGTGCCAGCAGCCGCGGACAGGCCTCCTACGAGCAGTACTTC. It yields the protein CASSRGQASYEQYF. Complete variable domain (other parts from reference TRBV7-9 and TRBJ2-7): DTGVSQNPRHKITKRGQNVTFRCDPISEHNRLYWYRQTLGQGPEFLTYFQNEAQLEKSRLLSDRFSAERPKGSFSTLEIQRTEQGDSAMYLCASSRGQASYEQYFGPGTRLTVT.